These 19 T cell receptor beta chains were sequenced from one sample in a study of cytomegalovirus exposure and HLA in healthy donors. Primers included in the PCR were 60 Vbeta and 13 Jbeta primers. The repertoire was sequenced with immunoSEQ multiplex PCR; TCRdb's copy has only in-frame clones and lacks some. The repertoire has 150,000 to 200,000 clones, under 70% of them found once; the top ten carry about 10%. Source material: PBMCs. Source of these receptors: a young man in good health and CMV-seropositive.

This clone was found once. The chain couples TRBV9 to TRBJ1-4; no definite D call. Trimming removed 3 bases from V and 0 bases from J, with 9 bases in between. The germline CDR1 and CDR2 sequences are SGDLS and YYNGEE. This CDR3 spans 15 amino acids. This CDR3 is CASSAPGSTNEKLFF. DNA of the CDR3: TGTGCCAGCAGCGCCCCAGGATCAACTAATGAAAAACTGTTTTTT. The full variable domain, rest sourced from reference TRBV9 and TRBJ1-4, is DSGVTQTPKHLITATGQRVTLRCSPRSGDLSVYWYQQSLDQGLQFLIQYYNGEERAKGNILERFSAQQFPDLHSELNLSSLELGDSALYFCASSAPGSTNEKLFFGSGTQLSVL.

The chain uses TRBV7-9 and TRBJ1-1, with D possibly TRBD1 on 6 matching bases. V shed 3 bases and J shed 0 bases, with 8 bases lying between them. Germline V lookup: CDR1 SEHNR, CDR2 FQNEAQ (reference sequence). The CDR3 runs to 14 residues. The CDR3 here is CASSFGQLNTEAFF. The CDR3 nucleotides are TGTGCCAGCAGCTTCGGACAGCTGAACACTGAAGCTTTCTTT.

The rearrangement links TRBV6-1 to TRBJ2-5, with 10 bases fitting TRBD2. Losses at the gene ends were 7 bases for V and 5 bases for J; bases not matched to a gene: 10. This CDR3 is built from 15 residues. Germline assignment: CDR1 MNHNS and CDR2 SASEGT. The CDR3 DNA is TGTGCCAGCACCCTACTAGCGGGATCGGTGGAGACCCAGTACTTC. Residues: CASTLLAGSVETQYF.

This chain links TRBV7-2 with TRBJ2-1; 8 bases are a match to TRBD2. The CDR3 runs to 13 residues. Germline values: CDR1 SGHTA, CDR2 FQGNSA. Trimming took 4 bases from V and 10 from J; bases not matched to a gene: 6. The CDR3 loop is CASSSGLGPEQFF. The CDR3 bases are TGTGCCAGCAGCTCGGGACTAGGCCCCGAGCAGTTCTTC. Complete variable domain (other parts from reference TRBV7-2 and TRBJ2-1): GAGVSQSPSNKVTEKGKDVELRCDPISGHTALYWYRQSLGQGLEFLIYFQGNSAPDKSGLPSDRFSAERTGGSVSTLTIQRTQQEDSAVYLCASSSGLGPEQFFGPGTRLTVL.

This sequence joins TRBV7-8 and TRBJ1-1; TRBD1 is a possible D gene (6 bases). Trimming stripped 1 base from V and 1 base from J, with 13 bases between. CDR3 size: 16 residues. Per germline, CDR1 SGHVS and CDR2 FQNEAQ. As DNA, the CDR3 is TGTGCCAGCAGCTTAGGACCTTGGACAGAGAACACTGAAGCTTTCTTT. Its protein product is CASSLGPWTENTEAFF.

J is TRBJ2-6 and V is TRBV19; no clear D. The CDR3 consists of 14 residues. V was cut by 3 bases and J by 2 bases, with 5 bases left in between. Germline CDR1 LNHDA, CDR2 SQIVND (reference sequence). The DNA for the CDR3 is TGTGCCAGTAGTATCGCGGCTGGGGCCAACGTCCTGACTTTC. This encodes CASSIAAGANVLTF.

The CDR3 sequence: CALALSDTQYF. The CDR3 region has the DNA TGTGCCCTAGCTCTGAGCGATACGCAGTATTTT. The chain couples TRBV30 to TRBJ2-3; a possible D gene is TRBD2 (5 bases). Germline CDR1 and CDR2: GTSNPN and SVGIG (reference sequence). This CDR3 is built from 11 residues. V was cut by 8 bases and J by 6 bases, with 12 bases left in between. The full variable domain, completed using reference TRBV30 and TRBJ2-3, is SQTIHQWPATLVQPVGSPLSLECTVEGTSNPNLYWYRQAAGRGLQLLFYSVGIGQISSEVPQNLSASRPQDRQFILSSKKLLLSDSGFYLCALALSDTQYFGPGTRLTVL.

The rearrangement links TRBV6-5 to TRBJ2-1; D is unresolved. This CDR3 has 15 amino acids. V was pared by 6 bases and J by 1 base, with 13 bases between. CDR1 MNHEY and CDR2 SVGAGI come from the germline V gene. CDR3 residues: CASSKTVTSYNEQFF. For the CDR3, the DNA is TGTGCCAGCAGCAAGACCGTGACTTCCTACAATGAGCAGTTCTTC.

This clone occurred once. The V gene is TRBV2, the J gene TRBJ1-4; 7 bases align to TRBD1. The CDR3 consists of 14 residues. The V and J ends lost 6 bases and 8 bases, in that order; junction bases with no gene match: 9. Germline CDR1 is SNHLY and CDR2 is FYNNEI. CDR3 sequence reads: CASRVTGFGEKLFF. CDR3 bases: TGTGCCAGCAGAGTGACAGGGTTCGGGGAAAAACTGTTTTTT.

The chain recombines TRBV18 with TRBJ1-5; 10 bases agree with TRBD1. The CDR3 is 17 amino acids. With V trimmed by 6 bases and J by 4 bases, 12 bases remained unmatched. Germline V gene data show CDR1 as KGHSH and CDR2 as LQKENI. In DNA form, the CDR3 reads TGTGCCAGCTCCCAACTCAGACCGGGACAGGGGAATCAGCCCCAGCATTTT. Its protein is CASSQLRPGQGNQPQHF.

The rearrangement links TRBV5-1 to TRBJ2-5; 7 bases line up with TRBD2. The CDR3 covers 16 residues. Germline assignment: CDR1 SGHRS and CDR2 YFSETQ. Trimming at V came to 2 bases and at J to 1 base, leaving 8 bases not matched to a gene. The CDR3 loop is CASSFRGVQAQETQYF. The CDR3 DNA reads as TGCGCCAGCAGCTTCCGGGGGGTGCAAGCCCAAGAGACCCAGTACTTC.

V and J are TRBV7-8 and TRBJ1-4; D call uncertain. Germline loops: CDR1 SGHVS, CDR2 FQNEAQ. The CDR3 totals 14 residues. V shed 5 bases and J shed 1 base, with 8 bases lying between them. The CDR3 loop is CASSRVETNEKLFF. Written as DNA, the CDR3 is TGTGCCAGCAGCCGGGTCGAAACTAATGAAAAACTGTTTTTT. Combining the CDR3 with reference TRBV7-8 and TRBJ1-4 gives the whole variable domain GAGVSQSPRYKVAKRGQDVALRCDPISGHVSLFWYQQALGQGPEFLTYFQNEAQLDKSGLPSDRFFAERPEGSVSTLKIQRTQQEDSAVYLCASSRVETNEKLFFGSGTQLSVL.

The gene calls are TRBV5-1 and TRBJ2-7, with a possible D match to TRBD2 (6 bases). The germline V gene encodes CDR1 SGHRS and CDR2 YFSETQ. The CDR3 contains 16 residues. The V end was cut by 4 bases, the J end by 3 bases, with 20 bases between. CDR3 sequence (DNA): TGCGCCAGCAGCCCAAGCCGGGACTCCAACATCTACGAGCAGTACTTC. Translated: CASSPSRDSNIYEQYF.

The chain joins TRBV5-1 to TRBJ2-2; 7 bases are a match to TRBD1. Germline values: CDR1 SGHRS, CDR2 YFSETQ. Trimming took 4 bases from V and 3 from J; bases not matched to a gene: 6. The CDR3 covers 15 residues. CDR3 sequence: CASSRDSPYTGELFF. CDR3 coding DNA: TGCGCCAGCAGCAGGGACAGCCCTTACACCGGGGAGCTGTTTTTT.

V gene TRBV18 combines with J gene TRBJ1-1, with D hard to call. The CDR3 spans 14 residues. Trimming pared 3 bases from V and 11 bases from J, leaving 19 bases between. CDR1 and CDR2 from the germline V gene are KGHSH and LQKENI. The CDR3 loop reads CASSPPDLTGRAFF. The CDR3 nucleotides are TGTGCCAGCTCACCCCCCGATTTGACCGGGAGGGCTTTCTTT.

This chain joins TRBV19 and TRBJ2-7, with 12 bases lining up with TRBD2. The J segment lost 0 bases and the V segment lost 11 bases, leaving 5 bases of the junction unmatched. The CDR3 contains 14 residues. Germline CDR1 is LNHDA and CDR2 is SQIVND (reference sequence). CDR3 nucleotide sequence: TGTGCCTCGAAGACTAGCGGGAGCTCCTACGAGCAGTACTTC. It specifies CASKTSGSSYEQYF.

The chain recombines TRBV18 with TRBJ2-5; D is uncertain. The germline V gene encodes CDR1 KGHSH and CDR2 LQKENI. This CDR3 has 15 residues. Trimming removed 6 bases at V and 2 bases at J, with 16 bases between. The CDR3 here is CASSTFGQHQETQYF. The CDR3 nucleotides read TGTGCCAGCTCGACGTTTGGGCAACATCAAGAGACCCAGTACTTC.

This clone turned up a few times. This chain uses TRBV5-8 with TRBJ2-6; TRBD2 aligns across 13 bases. Germline lookup yields CDR1 SGHTS and CDR2 YDEGEE. Trimming took 4 bases from V and 0 from J; bases not matched to a gene: 7. This CDR3 is built from 19 residues. CDR3: CASSTPGLAGVSGANVLTF. The CDR3 nucleotides are TGTGCCAGCAGCACCCCAGGACTAGCGGGAGTCTCTGGGGCCAACGTCCTGACTTTC.

J is TRBJ1-1 and V is TRBV4-1; D call uncertain. The germline V gene encodes CDR1 MGHRA and CDR2 YSYEKL. The CDR3 is 13 amino acids. V was pared by 1 base and J by 6 bases, with 9 bases between. CDR3 in DNA: TGCGCCAGCAGCCAAGCCTCCGGGGCTGAAGCTTTCTTT. Its translation is CASSQASGAEAFF.